This entry concerns a single TCR beta chain. The antigen is unknown. The data were obtained in a study of vaccination and CD4 T cells after COVID-19. Study details: Collection of post-COVID samples occurred a median around 94 days after diagnosis, spanning a range of 35 to 161.

The treatment is: approximately 11-day PBMC culture with coronavirus spike peptide pools or control peptides (ViraFEST assay). Researchers collected the unexposed donor's CD4+ T cells before the COVID-19 pandemic (2011-2018). Expansion of antigen-specific T cells with peptide pools by ViraFEST preceded sequencing of TCRs. Unexposed-donor CD4+ T cells were probed with SARS-CoV-2 S/N and four cold-coronavirus spikes, cells permitting. This CDR3 is 14 amino acids long. V lost 7 bases to trimming and J lost 0 bases, with 10 bases between them. Germline CDR1 and CDR2: WSHSY and SAAADI. Cultured CD4+ T-cell DNA underwent Oncomine TCR Beta short-read sequencing. Genomic DNA from cultured CD4+ T cells was extracted. TCRdb redid the calling of the PCR reads with MiXCR, one entry per CDR3 protein. This sample yields some 10,000 distinct CDR3 sequences, of which 32% are seen a single time; roughly 13% belongs to the top ten.

The sample was CD4+ T cells from blood, cultured in vitro. The receptor's source is a human donor in good health. The genes are TRBV10-2 and TRBJ2-1; the D is unclear. CDR3 DNA sequence: TGCGCCAGCAAAAGGACCGACTCCTACAATGAGCAGTTCTTC. Encoded protein: CASKRTDSYNEQFF.